This T cell receptor beta chain is drawn from a study of blood T cell repertoires in COVID-19. Using immunoSEQ multiplex PCR, the repertoire was profiled, and TCRdb retains in-frame clones only, with some absent. The table includes some 200,000 clones, around three quarters detected once. Germline V CDR1 and CDR2: MRHNA, SNTAGT. This CDR3 has 14 amino acids. Trimming left V 3 bases short and J 6 bases short, with 12 bases between. J is TRBJ1-5 and V is TRBV6-4; D is ambiguous. The source material was peripheral blood. The sequence was collected from an older woman with acute or convalescent COVID-19. The CDR3 coding sequence is TGTGCCAGCAGTGAGAGGCCGGTAGCTCAGCCCCAGCATTTT. This translates into CASSERPVAQPQHF.